This T cell receptor beta chain is from a study of naive and memory T cell subsets. Study-level findings and limits: No ground truth validated the naive and memory repertoire findings. Naive repertoires, especially CD8, held a few larger clonotypes, possibly memory cells re-expressing CD45RA.

Per germline, CDR1 SGHVS and CDR2 FNYEAQ. V was trimmed by 6 bases and J by 5 bases, leaving 19 bases between them. This CDR3 contains 16 residues. In regard to this clonotype: The target antigen is unknown.

An equimolar mix of two oligonucleotides served as the beta constant-region primer for TRBC1 and TRBC2. The ligated cDNA underwent four PCR rounds using SP2 and nested alpha and beta constant-region primers. Ligation attached a single-stranded oligonucleotide with a 12-nucleotide UMI and the SP2 primer to the cDNA 3' end. From the UMI-ligation and nested PCR reads, TCRdb called clonotypes with MiXCR, one entry per CDR3 protein. The sample carries 90,000 to 120,000 distinct CDR3 sequences, 13% to 15% recorded once. This sequence originates from a human donor in good health. The sample comprised naive CD8+ T cells from blood. The chain is built from TRBV7-6 and TRBJ2-2; perhaps TRBD2 as D (7 bases). The CDR3 DNA sequence: TGTGCCAGCAGTGACCCGCGGGGGCAAGGGACCGGGGAGCTGTTTTTT. The encoded protein is CASSDPRGQGTGELFF.